This T cell receptor (beta chain) originates from a study of T cell responses to AZD1222 COVID-19 vaccine. Study observations and caveats: Targets within unmutated variant regions were reportedly found for nearly half of spike-specific TCRs.

This CDR3 contains 20 residues. J was trimmed by 4 bases and V by 6 bases; bases with no gene match: 19. Germline CDR1 and CDR2: SNHLY and FYNNEI. Clones were sequenced by immunoSEQ multiplex PCR, and TCRdb holds only the in-frame ones, with some missing. The table has about 140,000 clones, around 90% seen once. This clone was seen only once. What it binds is not known. Source: peripheral blood, taken on day 0 of AZD1222 vaccination. This receptor was taken from an adult in good health. This rearrangement joins TRBV2 to TRBJ2-5; 14 bases agree with TRBD2. CDR3 residues: CASRTPGTSGSGYLRETQYF. The CDR3 DNA reads as TGTGCCAGCAGAACTCCCGGGACTAGCGGGAGTGGGTATCTACGAGAGACCCAGTACTTC.